The T cell receptor (beta chain) under discussion was sequenced for a study of T-cell memory formation after mild COVID-19. At the level of the study: TCR clusters showed largely donor specificity.

This clonotype was observed a few times. This CDR3 is built from 14 residues. Germline CDR1 reads SGHTA; CDR2 reads FQGNSA. The ends were cut back, 5 bases at V and 1 base at J, with 11 bases in the middle. TCRdb re-called the 5' RACE reads through MiXCR, storing one row per CDR3 protein. This table has roughly 400,000 distinct CDR3 sequences, over 15% appearing once. The origin of this receptor is a man aged 18 to 29 who had mild COVID-19 (a few samples of this study predate the infection). Cell type and time point are not known. This chain joins TRBV7-2 and TRBJ1-1; perhaps TRBD1 as D (5 bases). Sequencing was performed on PBMCs or a T cell subset sorted from them (not recorded which). CDR3 sequence (DNA): TGTGCCAGCAGCGCGGGACCTAGGAACACTGAAGCTTTCTTT. Protein sequence: CASSAGPRNTEAFF.